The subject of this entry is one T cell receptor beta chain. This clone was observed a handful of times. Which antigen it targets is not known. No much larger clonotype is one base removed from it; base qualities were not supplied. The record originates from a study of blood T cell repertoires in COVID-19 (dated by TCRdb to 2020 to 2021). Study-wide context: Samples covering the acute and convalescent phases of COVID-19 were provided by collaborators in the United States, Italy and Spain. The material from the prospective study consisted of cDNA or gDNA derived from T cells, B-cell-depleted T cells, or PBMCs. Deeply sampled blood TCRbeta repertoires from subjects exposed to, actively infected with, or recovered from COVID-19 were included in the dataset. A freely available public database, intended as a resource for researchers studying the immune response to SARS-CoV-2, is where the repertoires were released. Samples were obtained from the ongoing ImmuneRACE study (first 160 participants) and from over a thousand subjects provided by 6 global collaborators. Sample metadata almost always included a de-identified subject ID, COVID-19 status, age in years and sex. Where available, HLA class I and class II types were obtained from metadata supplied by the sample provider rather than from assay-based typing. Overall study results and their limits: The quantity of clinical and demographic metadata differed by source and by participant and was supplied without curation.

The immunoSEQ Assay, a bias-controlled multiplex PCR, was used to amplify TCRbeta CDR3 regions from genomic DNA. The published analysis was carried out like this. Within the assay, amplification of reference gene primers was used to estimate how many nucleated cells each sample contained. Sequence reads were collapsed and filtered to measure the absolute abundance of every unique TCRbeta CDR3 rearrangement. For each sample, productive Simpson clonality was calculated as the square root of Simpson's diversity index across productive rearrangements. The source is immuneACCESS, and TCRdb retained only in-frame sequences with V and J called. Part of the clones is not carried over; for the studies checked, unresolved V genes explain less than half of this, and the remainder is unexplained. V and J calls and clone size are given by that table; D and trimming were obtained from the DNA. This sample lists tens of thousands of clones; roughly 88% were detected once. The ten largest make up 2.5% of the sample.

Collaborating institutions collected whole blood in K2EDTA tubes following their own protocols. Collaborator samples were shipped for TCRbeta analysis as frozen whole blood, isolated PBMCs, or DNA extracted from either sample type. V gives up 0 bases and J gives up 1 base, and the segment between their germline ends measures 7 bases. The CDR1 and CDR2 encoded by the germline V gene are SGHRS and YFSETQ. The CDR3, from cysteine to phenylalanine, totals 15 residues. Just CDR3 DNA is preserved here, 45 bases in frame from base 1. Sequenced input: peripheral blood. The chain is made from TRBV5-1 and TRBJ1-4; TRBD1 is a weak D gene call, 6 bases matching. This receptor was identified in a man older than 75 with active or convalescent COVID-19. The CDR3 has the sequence CASSLGGGTNEKLFF. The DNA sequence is TGCGCCAGCAGCTTGGGAGGGGGAACTAATGAAAAACTGTTTTTT.